This T cell receptor beta chain comes out of a study of blood T cell repertoires in COVID-19. The wider study: The analysed material was cDNA or gDNA that came from T cells, B-cell-depleted T cells, or PBMCs.

Germline V gives CDR1 SGHDT, CDR2 YYEEEE. The CDR3 contains 19 residues. The V end was cut by 1 base, the J end by 6 bases, with 27 bases between. In the original analysis: Amplified reference gene primers provided the basis for estimating nucleated cell counts. Libraries were prepared by immunoSEQ multiplex PCR; TCRdb keeps only in-frame clonotypes and omits some of them. V and J calls and clone size are those listed in that table; D and trimming were worked out from the DNA. The sample holds about 76,000 clones, roughly nine tenths seen once. This sequence originates from a man aged 30-40 years with acute or convalescent COVID-19. Sequenced sample: peripheral blood. The chain has TRBV5-6 and TRBJ2-3; the D is unclear. CDR3 region: CASSLPFLRSGDGRDTQYF. The CDR3, as DNA: TGTGCCAGCAGCTTGCCATTTCTAAGGAGTGGTGACGGTCGGGATACGCAGTATTTT. Complete variable domain (other parts from reference TRBV5-6 and TRBJ2-3): DAGVTQSPTHLIKTRGQQVTLRCSPKSGHDTVSWYQQALGQGPQFIFQYYEEEERQRGNFPDRFSGHQFPNYSSELNVNALLLGDSALYLCASSLPFLRSGDGRDTQYFGPGTRLTVL.